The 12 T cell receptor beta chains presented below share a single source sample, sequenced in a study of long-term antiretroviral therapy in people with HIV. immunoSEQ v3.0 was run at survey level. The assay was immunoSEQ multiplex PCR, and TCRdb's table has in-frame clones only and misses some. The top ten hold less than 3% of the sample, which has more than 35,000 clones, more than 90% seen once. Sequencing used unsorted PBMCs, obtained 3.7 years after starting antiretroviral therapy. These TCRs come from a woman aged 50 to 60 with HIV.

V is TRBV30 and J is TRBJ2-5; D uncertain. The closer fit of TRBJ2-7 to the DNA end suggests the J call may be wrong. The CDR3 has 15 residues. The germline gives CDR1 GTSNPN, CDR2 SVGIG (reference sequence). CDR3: CAWSTMGDVSYEQYF. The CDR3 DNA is TGTGCCTGGAGTACCATGGGCGACGTTTCCTACGAGCAGTACTTC.

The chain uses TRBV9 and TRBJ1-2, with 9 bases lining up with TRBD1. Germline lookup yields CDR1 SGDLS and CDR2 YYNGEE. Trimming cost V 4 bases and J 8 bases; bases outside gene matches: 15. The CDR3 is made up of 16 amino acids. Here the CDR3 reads CASSFSPLGTGRGYTF. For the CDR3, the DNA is TGTGCCAGCAGCTTTAGCCCTCTCGGGACAGGGCGCGGCTACACCTTC.

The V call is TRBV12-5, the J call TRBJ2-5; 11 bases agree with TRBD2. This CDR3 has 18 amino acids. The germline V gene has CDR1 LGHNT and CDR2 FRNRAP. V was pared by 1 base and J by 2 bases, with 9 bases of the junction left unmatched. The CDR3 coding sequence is TGTGCTAGTGGTTTGGGTTTAACTAGCGGGGGCCGGCAAGAGACCCAGTACTTC. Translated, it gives CASGLGLTSGGRQETQYF.

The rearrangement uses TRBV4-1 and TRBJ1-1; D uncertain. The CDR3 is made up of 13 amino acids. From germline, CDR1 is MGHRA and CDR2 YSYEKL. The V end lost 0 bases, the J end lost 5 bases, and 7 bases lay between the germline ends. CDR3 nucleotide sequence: TGCGCCAGCAGCCAAGATCGGGGTACTGAAGCTTTCTTT. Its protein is CASSQDRGTEAFF.

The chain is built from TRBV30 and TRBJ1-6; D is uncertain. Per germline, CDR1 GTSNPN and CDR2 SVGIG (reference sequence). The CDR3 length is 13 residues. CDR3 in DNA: TGTGCGTTTTGCGGGCATGATAATTCACCCCTCCACTTT. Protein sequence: CAFCGHDNSPLHF. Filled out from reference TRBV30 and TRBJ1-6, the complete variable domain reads SQTIHQWPATLVQPVGSPLSLECTVEGTSNPNLYWYRQAAGRGLQLLFYSVGIGQISSEVPQNLSASRPQDRQFILSSKKLLLSDSGFYLCAFCGHDNSPLHFGNGTRLTVT.

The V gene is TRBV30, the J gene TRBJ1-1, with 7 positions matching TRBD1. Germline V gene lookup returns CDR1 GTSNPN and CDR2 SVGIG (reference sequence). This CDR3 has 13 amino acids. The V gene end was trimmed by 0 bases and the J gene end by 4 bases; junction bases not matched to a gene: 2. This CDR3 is CAWSVQGSTEAFF. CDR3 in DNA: TGTGCCTGGAGTGTACAGGGGTCCACTGAAGCTTTCTTT.

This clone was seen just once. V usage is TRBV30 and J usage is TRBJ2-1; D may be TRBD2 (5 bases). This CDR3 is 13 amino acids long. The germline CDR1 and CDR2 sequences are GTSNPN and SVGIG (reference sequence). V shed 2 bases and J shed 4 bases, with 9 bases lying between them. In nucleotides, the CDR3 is TGTGCCTGGAGTCCGGGGTGGTACAATGAGCAGTTCTTC. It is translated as CAWSPGWYNEQFF.

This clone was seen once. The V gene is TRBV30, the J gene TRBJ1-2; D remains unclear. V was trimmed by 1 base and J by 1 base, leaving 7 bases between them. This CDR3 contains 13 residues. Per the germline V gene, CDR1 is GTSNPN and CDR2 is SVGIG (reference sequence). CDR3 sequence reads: CAWSEGLNYGYTF. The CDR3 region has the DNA TGTGCCTGGAGTGAAGGGCTTAACTATGGCTACACCTTC. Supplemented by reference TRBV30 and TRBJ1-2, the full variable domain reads SQTIHQWPATLVQPVGSPLSLECTVEGTSNPNLYWYRQAAGRGLQLLFYSVGIGQISSEVPQNLSASRPQDRQFILSSKKLLLSDSGFYLCAWSEGLNYGYTFGSGTRLTVV.

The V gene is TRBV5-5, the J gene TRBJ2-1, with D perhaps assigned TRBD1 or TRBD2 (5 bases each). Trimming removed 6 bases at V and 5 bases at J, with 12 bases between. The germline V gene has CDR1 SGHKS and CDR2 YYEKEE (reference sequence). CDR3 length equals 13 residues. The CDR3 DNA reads TGTGCCAGCAAACGGGACCTGAACAATGAGCAGTTCTTC. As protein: CASKRDLNNEQFF.

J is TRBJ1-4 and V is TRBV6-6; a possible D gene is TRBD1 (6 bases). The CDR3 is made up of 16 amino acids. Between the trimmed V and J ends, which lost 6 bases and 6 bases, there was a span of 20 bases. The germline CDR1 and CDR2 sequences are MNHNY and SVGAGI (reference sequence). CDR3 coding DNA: TGTGCCAGCAGCCGTCCGGACAGAGGGGCACATGAAAAACTGTTTTTT. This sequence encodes CASSRPDRGAHEKLFF.

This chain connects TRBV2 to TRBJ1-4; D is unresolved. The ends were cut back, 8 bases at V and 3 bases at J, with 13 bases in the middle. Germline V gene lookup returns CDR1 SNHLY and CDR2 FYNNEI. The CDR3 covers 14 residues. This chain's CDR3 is CASRSPKSNEKLFF. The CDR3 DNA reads TGTGCCAGCCGGAGCCCTAAGTCTAATGAAAAACTGTTTTTT.

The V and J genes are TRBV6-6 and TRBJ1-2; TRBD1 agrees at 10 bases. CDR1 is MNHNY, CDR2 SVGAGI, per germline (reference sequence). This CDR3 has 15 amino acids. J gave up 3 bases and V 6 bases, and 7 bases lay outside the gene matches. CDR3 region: CASSLTGGADYGYTF. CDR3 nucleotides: TGTGCCAGCAGCCTGACAGGGGGCGCGGACTATGGCTACACCTTC.